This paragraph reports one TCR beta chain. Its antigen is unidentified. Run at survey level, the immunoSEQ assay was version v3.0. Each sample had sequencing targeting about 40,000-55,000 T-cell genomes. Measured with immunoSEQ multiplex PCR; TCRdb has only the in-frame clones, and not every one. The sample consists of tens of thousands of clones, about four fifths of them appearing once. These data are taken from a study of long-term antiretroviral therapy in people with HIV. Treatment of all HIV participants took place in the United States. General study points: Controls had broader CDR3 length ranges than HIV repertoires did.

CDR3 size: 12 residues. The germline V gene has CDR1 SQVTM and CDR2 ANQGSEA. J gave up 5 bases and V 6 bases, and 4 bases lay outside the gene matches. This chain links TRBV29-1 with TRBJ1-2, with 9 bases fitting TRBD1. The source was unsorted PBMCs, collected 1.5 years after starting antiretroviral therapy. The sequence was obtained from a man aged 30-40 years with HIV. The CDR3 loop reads CSVVDRGYGYTF. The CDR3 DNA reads TGCAGCGTCGTTGACAGGGGGTATGGCTACACCTTC. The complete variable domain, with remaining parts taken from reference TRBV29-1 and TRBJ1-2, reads SAVISQKPSRDICQRGTSLTIQCQVDSQVTMMFWYRQQPGQSLTLIATANQGSEATYESGFVIDKFPISRPNLTFSTLTVSNMSPEDSSIYLCSVVDRGYGYTFGSGTRLTVV.